These T cell receptor beta chains were read from a single sample in a study of T cell responses to AZD1222 COVID-19 vaccine. Data came from immunoSEQ multiplex PCR; TCRdb stores just in-frame clones and leaves some out. The sample holds about 150,000 clones; 70% to 90% are singletons and the top ten take about 3.7%. The source was peripheral blood, collected on day 0 of MenACWY control vaccination. The origin of the receptors is an adult in good health. Both conserved end residues are part of each CDR3.

j_gene	v_gene	CDR3aa
TRBJ1-5	TRBV28	CASSLGQGESQPQHF
TRBJ1-2	TRBV3-1/TRBV3-2	CASSTQGVRYGYTF
TRBJ2-4	TRBV24-1	CATSDSAGADIQYF
TRBJ1-4	TRBV28	CASSFLEKLFF
TRBJ2-3	TRBV6-1	CASSEGGWARGSTDTQYF
TRBJ2-7	TRBV10-3	CAISEAIYEQYF
TRBJ2-3	TRBV5-1	CASSGGLADLMSSTDTQYF
TRBJ2-7	TRBV5-5	CASSSMTVEQYF
TRBJ1-1	TRBV15	CATLSPRTEAFF
TRBJ2-5	TRBV11-3	CASSLEAGETQYF
TRBJ2-7	TRBV18	CASSPPSSYEQYF
TRBJ1-4	TRBV19	CASSIWDDEKLFF
TRBJ2-3	TRBV4-3	CASSPRTVVTDTQYF
TRBJ2-1	TRBV7-2	CASSLAGASGPGGDEQFF
TRBJ2-7	TRBV25-1	CASSETGRAYEQYF
TRBJ2-5	TRBV5-6	CASSLVSRGQETQYF
TRBJ1-4	TRBV7-2	CASSLGGSSEKLFF
TRBJ1-2	TRBV29-1	CSVWTGGVLGYGYTF
TRBJ2-7	TRBV6-5	CASRPYRDGYYEQYF
TRBJ2-5	TRBV19	CAPPTGVLETQYF
TRBJ2-5	TRBV5-1	CASSSPLAGGWETQYF
TRBJ2-5	TRBV7-9	CASSSIQGDSKTQYF
TRBJ1-4	TRBV5-6	CASSWGARSEKLFF
TRBJ2-6	TRBV5-1	CASSFDSRLSGANVLTF
TRBJ1-1	TRBV18	CASSLGHTEAFF
TRBJ1-2	TRBV7-2	CASSFGTAWGYTF